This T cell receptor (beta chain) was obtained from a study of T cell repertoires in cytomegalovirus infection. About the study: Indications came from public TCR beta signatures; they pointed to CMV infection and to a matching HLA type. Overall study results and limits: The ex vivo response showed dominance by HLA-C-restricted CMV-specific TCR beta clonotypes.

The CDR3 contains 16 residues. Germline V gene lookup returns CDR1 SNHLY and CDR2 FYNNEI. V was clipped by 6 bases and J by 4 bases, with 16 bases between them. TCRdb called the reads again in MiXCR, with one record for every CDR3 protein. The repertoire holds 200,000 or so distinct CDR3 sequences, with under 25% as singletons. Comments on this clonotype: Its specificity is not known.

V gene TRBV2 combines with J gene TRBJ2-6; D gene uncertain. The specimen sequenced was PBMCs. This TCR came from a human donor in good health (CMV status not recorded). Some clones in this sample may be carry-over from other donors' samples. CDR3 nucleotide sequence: TGTGCCAGCAGGGAATTCGACCCCAAAGGGGCCAACGTCCTGACTTTC. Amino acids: CASREFDPKGANVLTF.